The sequence of this T cell receptor (beta chain) was determined in a study of blood T cell repertoires in COVID-19. With V trimmed by 5 bases and J by 5 bases, 10 bases remained unmatched. The CDR3 extends over 16 amino acids. Germline V gene lookup returns CDR1 SGHTA and CDR2 FQGNSA. The authors' processing: Nucleated cell counts were estimated from reference gene primer amplification. Repertoires were generated with immunoSEQ multiplex PCR, while TCRdb's copy carries only in-frame clones and drops some. V and J calls and clone size are those listed in that table; D and trimming were worked out from the DNA. The table lists almost 300,000 clones, more than 85% of them singletons.

This receptor was identified in a man aged 70 or older with acute or convalescent COVID-19. Sequences were obtained from peripheral blood. The chain uses TRBV7-2 and TRBJ2-5; 11 bases match TRBD2. CDR3 sequence: CASSPTLAGGRETQYF. CDR3 bases: TGTGCCAGCAGCCCGACGCTAGCGGGAGGACGCGAGACCCAGTACTTC.